The present entry profiles one TCR beta chain with its context. This receptor's antigen is unknown. Base-call qualities are not available, and no considerably larger clone is one nucleotide away. Enrolling through a virtual design, the prospective study's participants ranged in age from roughly 18 to 95 years and lived across some 22 United States geographic areas. To assign participants to cohorts, the prospective study relied on clinical history that participants themselves reported in a screening survey and a study questionnaire. Recovered participants in ImmuneRACE Cohort 3 were defined by two consecutive negative NP/OP PCR tests, clearance by a healthcare professional, or resolution of symptoms. Mobile phlebotomists in the prospective study collected whole blood, serum and a nasopharyngeal or oropharyngeal swab from every participant. Prospective study participants could optionally give additional blood draws and questionnaires over a roughly 2-month period. Blood samples from the prospective study were shipped frozen or at room temperature prior to DNA extraction.

The source of the sample is a study of blood T cell repertoires in COVID-19 (TCRdb year 2020). Broadly, across the study: The collaborator samples originated in the United States, Italy and Spain and spanned the acute and convalescent phases of COVID-19. The dataset comprised deeply sampled blood TCRbeta repertoires from subjects exposed to, actively infected with, or recovered from COVID-19. The sample metadata nearly always contained a de-identified subject ID, COVID-19 status, age in years and sex. Samples came from the ongoing ImmuneRACE study (first 160 participants) plus 1,254 subjects from 6 global collaborators. Where available, HLA class I and class II types were obtained from metadata supplied by the sample provider rather than from assay-based typing. The material from the prospective study consisted of cDNA or gDNA derived from T cells, B-cell-depleted T cells, or PBMCs. The repertoires were released in a freely available public database meant as a resource for research on the immune response to SARS-CoV-2.

TCRbeta CDR3 regions were amplified from genomic DNA by means of the immunoSEQ Assay, a bias-controlled multiplex PCR. The published analysis was carried out like this. The number of nucleated cells in each sample was estimated from the amplification of reference gene primers within the assay. To quantify the absolute abundance of each unique TCRbeta CDR3 rearrangement, sequence reads were collapsed and filtered. For each sample, productive Simpson clonality was calculated as the square root of Simpson's diversity index over productive rearrangements. In TCRdb, the immuneACCESS table is reduced to in-frame sequences with V and J assigned. These tables do not hold every clone; where another copy was compared, an unresolved V gene accounts for under half, and the others remain unexplained. V and J calls and clone size come straight from that table; D and trimming were deduced from the DNA. A total of some 180,000 clones appear in this sample, 85% to 90% of them only once. Around 6.2% of the sample comes from the top ten.

Findings and caveats that apply to the study as a whole: How much clinical and demographic metadata was included differed by source and by participant, and the metadata was provided uncurated.

The CDR3 sequence holds 14 residues, the cysteine and phenylalanine included. Only the CDR3 portion is preserved as DNA: 42 bases, with reading frame beginning at the first base. CDR1 and CDR2, looked up from the germline V gene (reference sequence), are MNHEY and SMNVEV. Trimming leaves V shorter by 3 bases and J shorter by 2 bases, with the junction holding 3 bases beyond the gene matches. In this chain, TRBV27 is recombined with TRBJ1-1, with 7 central nucleotides matching TRBD1. The specimen sequenced was PBMCs or T cells enriched from blood (not recorded which). The sequence was collected from a man aged 35-49 years who had recovered from COVID-19. CDR3 protein: CASSFGTANTEAFF. In nucleotide form, the sequence is TGTGCCAGCAGTTTCGGGACAGCTAACACTGAAGCTTTCTTT.